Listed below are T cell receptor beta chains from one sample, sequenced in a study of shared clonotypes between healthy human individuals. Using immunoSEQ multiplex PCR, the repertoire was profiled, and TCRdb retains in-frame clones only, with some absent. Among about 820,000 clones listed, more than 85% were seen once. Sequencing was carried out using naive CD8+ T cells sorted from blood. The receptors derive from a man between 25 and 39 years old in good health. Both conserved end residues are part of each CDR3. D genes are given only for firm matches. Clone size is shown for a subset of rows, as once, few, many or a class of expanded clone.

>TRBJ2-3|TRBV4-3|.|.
TGCGCCAGCAGCCCGACAGGACGCACAGATACGCAGTATTTT
CASSPTGRTDTQYF
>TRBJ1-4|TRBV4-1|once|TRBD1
TGCGCCAGCAGCCACCTACCGGGACAGGGGGCCGAAAAACTGTTTTTT
CASSHLPGQGAEKLFF
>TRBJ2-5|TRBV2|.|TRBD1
TGTGCCAGCAGTGAATATGCTTGGGACAGGGGTCGCGAGACCCAGTACTTC
CASSEYAWDRGRETQYF
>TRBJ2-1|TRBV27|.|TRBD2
TGTGCCAGCAGTTCTGGACTAGCTTTCCCAGGGAAGCAGTTCTTC
CASSSGLAFPGKQFF
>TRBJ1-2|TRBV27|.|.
TGTGCCAGCAGTTTATCTGGGGGGTACCATGGCTACACCTTC
CASSLSGGYHGYTF
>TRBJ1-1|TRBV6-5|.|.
TGTGCCAGCAGGAGGGAGAACACTGAAGCTTTCTTT
CASRRENTEAFF
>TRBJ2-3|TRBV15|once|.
TGTGCCACCAGCAGAGATCCCTCCACAGATACGCAGTATTTT
CATSRDPSTDTQYF
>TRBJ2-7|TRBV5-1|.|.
TGCGCCAGCAGCTTGAAAGGTTGGGGGCTTAGCTCCTACGAGCAGTACTTC
CASSLKGWGLSSYEQYF
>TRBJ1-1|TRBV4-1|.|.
TGCGCCAGCAGCCAAGGTACCCAGGGCATCTTTATGACTTTCTTT
CASSQGTQGIFMTFF
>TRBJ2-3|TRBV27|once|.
TGTGCCAGCAGTATGGACAGCCGGACAGATACGCAGTATTTT
CASSMDSRTDTQYF
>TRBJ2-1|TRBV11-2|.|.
TGTGCCAGCAGCCGACAGACTGAGGCTTACAATGAGCAGTTCTTC
CASSRQTEAYNEQFF
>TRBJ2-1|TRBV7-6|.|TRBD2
TGTGCCAGCAGCCTAAGGACTAGCGGGAGGGGTAATGAGCAGTTCTTC
CASSLRTSGRGNEQFF